The T cell receptor (beta chain) under discussion was sequenced for a study of blood T cell repertoires in COVID-19. For the study at large: PBMCs, B-cell-depleted T cells, or T cells were the source of the cDNA or gDNA that made up the material.

The germline gives CDR1 MNHEY, CDR2 SVGAGI. The CDR3 consists of 15 residues. V was cut by 4 bases and J by 7 bases, with 16 bases left in between. In the original workflow: Reference gene primers were amplified, and this amplification served to estimate nucleated cell counts. The method was immunoSEQ multiplex PCR; TCRdb's version includes in-frame clones alone and lacks a portion of them. The D gene and trimming were derived from the DNA, and the V and J assignments and clone size from that table. The table includes about 100,000 clones, more than 65% detected once. The rearrangement joins TRBV6-5 to TRBJ1-4; D is perhaps TRBD1 (6 bases). The sample taken for sequencing was peripheral blood. This receptor was identified in a woman between 70 and 85 years old with acute or convalescent COVID-19. Here the CDR3 reads CASSSPTGPSEKLFF. The CDR3 nucleotides are TGTGCCAGCAGTTCACCAACAGGGCCGAGTGAAAAACTGTTTTTT.